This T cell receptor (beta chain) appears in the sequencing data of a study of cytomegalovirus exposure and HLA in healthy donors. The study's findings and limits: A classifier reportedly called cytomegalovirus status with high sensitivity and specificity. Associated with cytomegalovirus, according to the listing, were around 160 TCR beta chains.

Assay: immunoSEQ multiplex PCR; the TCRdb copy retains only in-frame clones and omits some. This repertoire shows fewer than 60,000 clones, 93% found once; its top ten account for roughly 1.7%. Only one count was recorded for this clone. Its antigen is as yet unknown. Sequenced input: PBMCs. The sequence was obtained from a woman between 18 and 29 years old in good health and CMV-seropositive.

The CDR3 loop is CASSHGQASTEAFF. CDR3 nucleotides: TGTGCCAGCAGCCATGGACAGGCTTCCACTGAAGCTTTCTTT. The chain is built from TRBV4-2 and TRBJ1-1, with 7 bases that match TRBD1. This CDR3 has 14 residues. V shed 3 bases and J 4 bases; nucleotides not matched to a gene: 5. Per the germline V gene, CDR1 is LGHNA and CDR2 is YNFKEQ.